One T cell receptor beta chain is described in this entry. The antigen remains undetermined. These data belong to a study of cytomegalovirus exposure and HLA in healthy donors. Study findings and constraints: Analysis performed later showed TCR beta chains linked to HLA being more clonally expanded than equally common others.

Germline loops: CDR1 SGHRS, CDR2 YFSETQ. CDR3 length: 17 amino acids. V was shortened by 0 bases and J by 4 bases, with 19 bases between the two germline ends. PCR primers comprised 60 Vbeta and 13 Jbeta primers. How the authors handled the data: Later, an analysis found about 80 million unique TCR beta chains, and approximately 10 million of these were shared. This table comes from immunoSEQ multiplex PCR, and its TCRdb copy is limited to in-frame clones, with some not included. Clonal size and the V and J genes are those of that table, whereas D and trimming came from the DNA. The data contain 90,000 to 100,000 clones, about 81% of them singletons.

This chain joins TRBV5-1 and TRBJ1-1; possibly TRBD1 for D (6 bases). Sequencing used PBMCs. The TCR originated in a man in his forties or fifties in good health and CMV-seronegative. The CDR3 DNA is TGCGCCAGCAGCTTGGGGCTCTTTACAGGGAGGGGCACTGAAGCTTTCTTT. As protein: CASSLGLFTGRGTEAFF.